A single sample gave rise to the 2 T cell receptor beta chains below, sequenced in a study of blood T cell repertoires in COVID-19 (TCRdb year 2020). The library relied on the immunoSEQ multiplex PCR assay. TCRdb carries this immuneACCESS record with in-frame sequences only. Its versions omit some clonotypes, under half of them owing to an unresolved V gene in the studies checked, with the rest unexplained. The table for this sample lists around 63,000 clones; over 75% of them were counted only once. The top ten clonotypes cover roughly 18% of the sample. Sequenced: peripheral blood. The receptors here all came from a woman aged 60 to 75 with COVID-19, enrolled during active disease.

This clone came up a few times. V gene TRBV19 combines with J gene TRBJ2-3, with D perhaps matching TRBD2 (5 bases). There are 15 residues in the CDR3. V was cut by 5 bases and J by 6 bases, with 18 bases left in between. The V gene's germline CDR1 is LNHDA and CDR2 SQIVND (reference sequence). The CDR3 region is CASSPGRVLGDTQYF. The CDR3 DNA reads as TGTGCCAGTAGTCCTGGGCGGGTTCTAGGCGATACGCAGTATTTT. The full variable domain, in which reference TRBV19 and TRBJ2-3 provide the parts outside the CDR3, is DGGITQSPKYLFRKEGQNVTLSCEQNLNHDAMYWYRQDPGQGLRLIYYSQIVNDFQKGDIAEGYSVSREKKESFPLTVTSAQKNPTAFYLCASSPGRVLGDTQYFGPGTRLTVL.

CDR3 bases: TGTGCCAGCCAAAGACAGGGGGCGCGGAATGAGCAGTTCTTC. Translating gives CASQRQGARNEQFF. This rearrangement joins TRBV7-9 to TRBJ2-1, with 10 bases that match TRBD1. CDR3 length equals 14 residues. CDR1 and CDR2 (germline): SEHNR, FQNEAQ (reference sequence). The V segment lost 8 bases and the J segment 7 bases; nucleotides outside the gene matches: 8.